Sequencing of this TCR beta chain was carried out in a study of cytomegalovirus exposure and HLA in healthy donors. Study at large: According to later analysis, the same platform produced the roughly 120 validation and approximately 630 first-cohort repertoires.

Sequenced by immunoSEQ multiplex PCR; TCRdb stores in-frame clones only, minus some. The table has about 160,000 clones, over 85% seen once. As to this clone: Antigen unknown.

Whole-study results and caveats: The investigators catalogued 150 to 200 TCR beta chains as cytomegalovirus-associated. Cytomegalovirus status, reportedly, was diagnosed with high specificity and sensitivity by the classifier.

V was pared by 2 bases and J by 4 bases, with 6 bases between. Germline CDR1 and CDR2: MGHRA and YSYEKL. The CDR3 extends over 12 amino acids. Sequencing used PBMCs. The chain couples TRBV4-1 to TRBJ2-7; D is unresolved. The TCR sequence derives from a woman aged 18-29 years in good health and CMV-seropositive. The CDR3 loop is CASSQSGYEQYF. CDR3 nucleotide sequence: TGCGCCAGCAGCCAATCCGGTTACGAGCAGTACTTC.